This T cell receptor beta chain came from a study of cytomegalovirus exposure and HLA in healthy donors. Primers for the PCR totalled 60 Vbeta and 13 Jbeta. Profiling relied on immunoSEQ multiplex PCR, and the TCRdb table lists in-frame clones only, not all of them. The sample has 100,000 to 150,000 clones. The CDR3 consists of 14 residues. Germline CDR1 and CDR2: SGHTA and FQGNSA. V was clipped by 8 bases and J by 3 bases; unmatched bases: 8. This receptor was identified in a man aged 18 to 35 in good health and CMV-seronegative. V is TRBV7-2 and J is TRBJ2-3; 7 positions match TRBD1. Sequencing input: PBMCs. DNA of the CDR3: TGTGCCAGCGGGCTAAACAGGGGTACAGATACGCAGTATTTT. Translated, it gives CASGLNRGTDTQYF.